This TCR beta chain is from a study of regulatory T cells in long-lasting Graves disease. The germline CDR1 and CDR2 sequences are SGDLS and YYNGEE. The CDR3 spans 14 residues. V was cut by 7 bases and J by 0 bases, with 13 bases left in between. Library construction for TCR beta used iRepertoire HTBI primers and Arm-PCR of CDR3 regions. TCRdb fed the multiplex PCR reads into MiXCR, producing one record per CDR3 protein. This sample yields 300,000 to 350,000 distinct CDR3 sequences, of which about 18% are seen a single time; roughly 27% belongs to the top ten. Time point given: persistent/refractory GD, antithyroid drugs over 5 years with positive TRAb. Isolated PBMC RNA provided the starting material for the TCR library.

This TCR derives from a female donor with Graves disease. J is TRBJ1-2 and V is TRBV9; D not resolved. Source: peripheral blood mononuclear cells (PBMCs), taken when the disease was refractory, from a patient treated with antithyroid drugs. In DNA form, the CDR3 reads TGTGCCAGCGGTCAATTTAGTCCTAACTATGGCTACACCTTC. Protein product: CASGQFSPNYGYTF.